The text below deals with one T cell receptor (beta chain). What it recognizes is unknown. This record belongs to a study of T cell responses to AZD1222 COVID-19 vaccine. Whole-study context: Doses given second, at about 4 or about 12 weeks, were pooled.

Findings and limits, study-wide: Close to half of spike-specific TCRs reportedly recognize unmutated variant regions. Only a handful of people who got AZD1222 tested seropositive at baseline. Donors in the cohort were predominantly white British and more often female, and clonal diversity was possibly underestimated.

The repertoire was sequenced with immunoSEQ multiplex PCR; TCRdb's copy has only in-frame clones and lacks some. This table has about 130,000 clones, 88% appearing once. This CDR3 comprises 14 residues. Looked up from germline, CDR1 is SGHNT and CDR2 is YENEEA. V lost 4 bases to trimming and J lost 0 bases, with 9 bases between them. The gene calls are TRBV11-3 and TRBJ1-1; possibly TRBD1 for D (5 bases). This TCR came from an adult in good health. Sample: peripheral blood, taken on day 0 of AZD1222 vaccination. CDR3 DNA sequence: TGTGCCAGCAGCTCTGACAGCGTGAACACTGAAGCTTTCTTT. It encodes CASSSDSVNTEAFF.